The entry below describes one T cell receptor (beta chain). In its sample, this clone was seen once. It lacks a known antigen. Base qualities are missing; no much larger clone stands one base away. These data belong to a study of cytomegalovirus exposure and HLA in healthy donors (TCRdb year 2017). At the level of the whole study: According to an earlier analysis of a few hundred of the donors, about 179 million T cells yielded roughly 110 million unique TCR beta sequences and around 280 Gb of sequence data. Both class I and class II loci were covered by HLA typing, at four-digit resolution. In addition to the first cohort of 650 to 800 subjects, a separate validation cohort of approximately 120 different subjects was used. The study combined high-throughput TCR immunosequencing, statistical association of individual TCRs with disease status, and machine learning to predict cytomegalovirus infection status. All discovery cohort repertoires had been generated using a single sequencing platform. The study aimed to test whether signatures of past pathogen exposure could be identified by cataloging public T cell receptors. An early release that covered 640 HLA-typed donors contained about 300 gigabases of sequencing data and approximately 85 million unique TCR sequences. Among around 400 genotyped donors of the cohort, an average of around 250,000 unique TCR beta nucleotide sequences was sequenced per donor, of which about 19% were non-productive. Donor age, sex, ethnicity and CMV serostatus were compiled alongside the repertoire data. A later analysis re-analyzed previously published TCR beta repertoires from 550 to 700 donors and added high-resolution HLA genotyping to study TCR occurrence patterns. To decide whether each TCR beta V gene segment behaved as functional or pseudogenic, an earlier analysis of some 580 of the donors relied on high-throughput TCR beta sequencing. In the later analysis, no new phenotypic data were used to find candidate immune exposures; instead, reliance was placed on TCR beta sequences and their occurrence across donors. The study profiled the T cell repertoires of about 640 subjects by immunosequencing and related them to cytomegalovirus serostatus. A later genetic analysis used genome-wide SNP genotypes for 398 of the 666 donors, treating that subset as a discovery cohort. The genetic ancestry cluster associated with self-reported Caucasian donors included about 81% of the roughly 400 genotyped donors. The number of donors typed differed by locus, with roughly 629-640 for A, B, C, DRB1 and DQB1, roughly 550 for DQA1, over 600 for DPA1, and approximately 470 for DPB1. Several DR-DQ haplotypes were handled as single units for association and clustering because linkage in the cohort was strong. General conclusions and limits of the study: In both the original and validation cohorts, the classifier was reported to diagnose cytomegalovirus status with high specificity and sensitivity. Most CMV-associated TCR beta chains appeared to be HLA-restricted in a later analysis, and the HLA associations seemed to be driven largely by CMV exposure. Because some donors lacked HLA typing at each locus, the association tests relied only on the typed subset. Most TCR sequences were seen in very few donors, while some public TCRs were found in many individuals. A later analysis found that HLA-associated TCR beta chains were more clonally expanded and had lower generation probabilities than equally common non-associated chains. When HLA alleles, especially DR and DQ, strongly co-occurred, TCR associations were difficult to assign to individual alleles. Three of the identified cytomegalovirus-associated TCR beta chains were confirmed in vitro to be specific for cytomegalovirus antigens. Several of the top co-occurrence clusters appeared to be linked to parvovirus B19, influenza, CMV and Epstein-Barr virus, according to a later analysis. In a later analysis, TCR association rates were found to vary across HLA loci, with the most associated TCRs seen for DRB1 alleles and the fewest for HLA-C alleles. The authors suggested that the approach could potentially be extended to other disease states and immunological phenotypes. Some IMGT-functional V segments, including TRBV6-2 and TRBV6-3, could not be distinguished by the 87-base-pair reads and were therefore excluded. This cohort had only TCR beta chains sequenced, and the lack of alpha or paired-chain data limited which features could be detected. In a later analysis, around 17,000 TCR beta sequences were associated with specific HLA alleles at a false discovery rate of 0.05. Linkage disequilibrium might explain the correlated functional status among segregating V segments, but an unknown experimental factor could not be excluded. A later genetic analysis associated a missense DCLRE1C variant with V-gene and J-gene trimming of TCR beta chains, and an independent cohort replicated the association. A total of roughly 160 TCR beta chains were listed by the study as associated with cytomegalovirus. In a later genetic analysis, fewer N-insertions in productive TCRs were reported among donors in an Asian-associated ancestry cluster than the 666-donor mean. The presence/absence analyses assumed that sequencing depth was roughly uniform across donors, and that assumption may not be true. A cluster of highly shared sequence variants was judged likely to be a technical artifact of the sequencing pipeline. Immune exposure information for the cohort was limited to CMV serostatus. A further reported finding was that TCR beta sequences accurately predicted the HLA-A and HLA-B alleles for most subjects in the first cohort. Because counts were too low, about 18 rarely observed V segments, including chromosome 9 orphons, were excluded from the earlier analysis of 500 to 700 of the donors. In an earlier analysis of some 540 of the donors, most TCR beta V segments appeared in productive rearrangements about 87% or about 30% of the time, broadly matching IMGT annotations.

The CDR3 sequence holds 13 residues, the cysteine and phenylalanine included. The DNA shown is the 39-base CDR3, in frame from base 1. Trimming costs V 3 bases and J 3 bases, and their ends lie 9 bases apart. CDR1 SGDLS and CDR2 YYNGEE were looked up in the germline V gene. The library was produced with the immunoSEQ multiplex PCR assay. For the multiplex PCR, a mixture combining 60 forward primers for TCR Vbeta segments and 13 reverse primers for TCR Jbeta segments was used. The CDR3 region of rearranged TCR beta genes was amplified from genomic DNA by a multiplex PCR assay. On the Illumina HiSeq System, the amplified TCR beta libraries were sequenced as 87-base-pair reads. The paper's data handling went like this. Across the 640 or so repertoires, a later analysis counted tens of millions of unique TCR beta chains, 8.5 million to 12 million of which were shared by at least two donors. To remove PCR and sequencing errors, raw reads were error-corrected and collapsed into unique sequences using a nearest-neighbor algorithm that merged closely related sequences. CDR3 sequences were aligned to IMGT reference sequences to assign V, D and J gene segments. For a sequence to be retained, a match of at least six nucleotides to both a V gene segment and a J gene segment was required. A rearrangement counted as productive if the CDR3 had no stop codons and remained in frame with V and J, and every other rearrangement counted as non-productive. CDR3 was defined according to IMGT convention as the region running from the second conserved V-encoded cysteine to the conserved J-encoded phenylalanine. In an earlier analysis of 587 of the donors, sequences lacking an unambiguous match to a single V gene segment were excluded. In an earlier analysis of several hundred of the donors, a V segment was called functional when productive rearrangements were above 56.7%, and segregating when the standard deviation between donors exceeded 5%. A statistical classification framework was developed to diagnose cytomegalovirus status using the catalog of TCR beta chain sequences. V and J gene assignment, in a later analysis, came from comparing TCR nucleotide sequences with IMGT/GENE-DB human TR gene sequences. A later analysis assigned CDR3 sequences and most-parsimonious VDJ recombination scenarios with the TCRdist pipeline. A later analysis defined each TCR beta chain by its CDR3 amino acid sequence plus V-gene family, and excluded reads lacking a unique V-gene family. In a later analysis, approximately 590 highly shared, low-generation-probability nucleotide sequences were removed to address suspected cross-contamination and a sequencing artifact. A later analysis calculated a clonal expansion index for each public chain from normalized within-repertoire ranks of inferred template counts. In a later analysis, generation probabilities were computed using a VDJ recombination model fitted to out-of-frame rearrangements, and the results were checked against IGoR. In a later analysis, hypergeometric tests were used to score TCR-TCR, TCR-HLA and TCR-CMV co-occurrence, with a repertoire-size bias correction applied to TCR pairs. A later analysis estimated false discovery rates by permuting HLA or CMV assignments 20 times. In a later analysis, co-occurring TCRs were grouped using DBSCAN, and TCRdist sequence similarity was added for clustering within HLA-allele-positive subsets. Repertoires with fewer than 30,000 or more than 120,000 public chains were left out of co-occurrence clustering, as were five repertoires with anomalous nucleotide sharing. Here the immuneACCESS table is served through TCRdb, limited to in-frame sequences with V and J called. Missing clones are a known gap in these copies; in checked studies unresolved V genes cover under half, and the rest lacks a known reason. The V and J calls and the clone size are those of that table, but D and trimming were determined from the DNA. A total of 110,000 to 150,000 clones appear in this sample, about 74% of them only once. The top ten clonotypes cover roughly 4% of the sample.

In total, just over 650 healthy bone marrow donors made up the cohort. At the time of sampling, every cohort member was nominally healthy, though immune exposures that went unrecorded were likely present. The donor tested CMV seropositive, placing the donor among the 289 seropositive members of the cohort. Each donor provided a peripheral blood sample, and peripheral blood mononuclear cells were used for TCR beta sequencing. Genomic DNA was extracted from the blood cell samples with the Qiagen DNeasy Blood Extraction Kit. Sequenced material: PBMCs. The origin of this receptor is a man between 18 and 35 years old in good health and CMV-seropositive. The chain uses TRBV9 and TRBJ1-1; the D gene is unclear. In nucleotide form, the sequence is TGTGCCAGCAGCGCTGACACTTACACTGAAGCTTTCTTT. Its protein product is CASSADTYTEAFF.